The 18 T cell receptor beta chains reported below all come from one sample, sequenced in a study of T-cell reconstitution after alpha-beta-depleted transplantation in children. Unique molecular identifiers featured in how the TCRbeta library was prepared. MiXCR was run by TCRdb on the PCR reads, yielding one entry per CDR3 protein. The sample shows hundreds of thousands of distinct CDR3 sequences, under 20% of them seen only once. This specimen consisted of PBMCs, mostly from graft donor cells, obtained 360 days after TCRalphabeta/CD19-depleted stem cell transplant. The receptors were sampled from a male patient between 2 and 10 years old who had a stem cell transplant for acute lymphoblastic leukemia, so the T cells may come from the graft donor.

Of note for this clonotype: One junction end disagrees with the germline gene, perhaps due to a read error. The chain is built from TRBV28 and TRBJ2-1; 7 positions match TRBD1. Germline V gene data show CDR1 as MDHEN and CDR2 as SYDVKM. This CDR3 has 14 residues. For the CDR3, the DNA is TGTGCCAGCAGTCCCAGGGGGACCTACGATGAGCAGTTCTTC. This sequence encodes CASSPRGTYDEQFF.

This clonotype was recorded a few times. The chain is built from TRBV30 and TRBJ2-7; 13 positions agree with TRBD2. This CDR3 comprises 14 residues. Germline lookup yields CDR1 GTSNPN and CDR2 SVGIG (reference sequence). V dropped 1 base and J dropped 13; count of bases not matched to a gene: 10. CDR3 region: CAWSAWTSGSICYF. For the CDR3, the DNA is TGTGCCTGGAGTGCATGGACTAGCGGGAGTATCTGTTACTTC.

The rearrangement joins TRBV29-1 to TRBJ2-3, with a possible D match to TRBD2 (6 bases). The CDR3 covers 14 residues. V lost 3 bases to trimming and J lost 1 base, with 11 bases between them. Germline lookup yields CDR1 SQVTM and CDR2 ANQGSEA. The CDR3 sequence: CSVEEGPRTDTQYF. The CDR3 coding sequence is TGCAGCGTTGAGGAGGGTCCTCGCACAGATACGCAGTATTTT.

This clonotype appeared a single time. Given a much more abundant clone one base away, this may be a read error. CDR3 nucleotide sequence: TGTGCCAGCGGTGACGCGACAGGGGAATCCTACGAGCAGTACTTC. Protein product: CASGDATGESYEQYF. This chain joins TRBV25-1 and TRBJ2-7, with 8 bases aligning to TRBD1. The germline CDR1 and CDR2 sequences are MGHDK and SYGVNS. CDR3 length: 15 amino acids.

The chain carries TRBV28 and TRBJ2-7; TRBD1 aligns across 8 bases. The germline V gene has CDR1 MDHEN and CDR2 SYDVKM. The length of the CDR3 is 13 residues. Losses at the gene ends were 6 bases for V and 4 bases for J; bases not matched to a gene: 5. CDR3 in amino acids: CASSPGQEYEQYF. The CDR3 DNA sequence: TGTGCCAGCAGCCCGGGACAGGAATACGAGCAGTACTTC.

The sample holds a few counts of this clonotype. The chain has TRBV12-3 or TRBV12-4 and TRBJ2-7, with TRBD2 as a possible D gene (5 bases). Between the trimmed V and J ends, which lost 1 base and 9 bases, there was a span of 10 bases. The CDR3 covers 12 residues. DNA of the CDR3: TGTGCCAGCAGTTTAGGGTCAGGAGGGCAGTACTTC. It encodes CASSLGSGGQYF.

The chain is built from TRBV7-2 and TRBJ1-5, with 8 bases fitting TRBD1. The V and J ends lost 1 base and 12 bases, in that order; junction bases with no gene match: 5. The CDR3 totals 13 residues. Germline assignment: CDR1 SGHTA and CDR2 FQGNSA. Here the CDR3 DNA reads TGTGCCAGCAGCTTAGTTGGGGACAGGTACCAGCATTTT. Translated: CASSLVGDRYQHF.

This clonotype came up a few times. The CDR3 DNA is TGCAGTGCTAGAGACCCGATACAGGGGTTGATCTATGGCTACACCTTC. It encodes CSARDPIQGLIYGYTF. The chain carries TRBV20-1 and TRBJ1-2, with 7 bases fitting TRBD1. CDR3 size: 16 residues. Germline CDR1 and CDR2: DFQATT and SNEGSKA (reference sequence). V trimming: 0 bases; J trimming: 4 bases; junction bases outside the gene matches: 11.

The chain is built from TRBV20-1 and TRBJ1-6; possible D gene TRBD1, 5 bases. V dropped 0 bases and J dropped 2 bases, with 17 bases sitting between them. The CDR3 loop spans 18 amino acids. Germline V CDR1 and CDR2: DFQATT, SNEGSKA (reference sequence). The CDR3, as DNA: TGCAGTGCTAGAGATCACGGACACAGGCCAACCTATAATTCACCCCTCCACTTT. Translating gives CSARDHGHRPTYNSPLHF.

This sequence joins TRBV20-1 and TRBJ2-3; no clear D gene. Trimming took off 3 bases at V and 2 bases at J, with 21 bases between the two ends. Germline lookup yields CDR1 DFQATT and CDR2 SNEGSKA (reference sequence). The CDR3 totals 17 residues. The CDR3 nucleotides read TGCAGTGCTAGGGGTTCGTGGTGGCGCGGACCCACAGATACGCAGTATTTT. It yields the protein CSARGSWWRGPTDTQYF.

This clonotype was seen a few times. V and J are TRBV20-1 and TRBJ1-5; no firm D call. Looked up from germline, CDR1 is DFQATT and CDR2 is SNEGSKA (reference sequence). With 3 bases removed from V and 1 base from J, the gap between germline ends came to 4 bases. The CDR3 runs to 12 residues. The CDR3 here is CSARESNQPQHF. CDR3 DNA sequence: TGCAGTGCTAGGGAAAGCAATCAGCCCCAGCATTTT.

This clonotype was seen more than once but under ten times. V and J are TRBV5-1 and TRBJ2-2; unclear D gene. This CDR3 has 15 amino acids. Trimming removed 3 bases from V and 3 bases from J, with 12 bases in between. CDR1 is SGHRS and CDR2 is YFSETQ in the germline V gene. The CDR3 reads CASSYAGGDTGELFF. The DNA of the CDR3 is TGCGCCAGCAGCTACGCAGGTGGGGACACCGGGGAGCTGTTTTTT.

As DNA, the CDR3 is TGTGCCACCAGCAGAGTTGCAGGGACAGAGCCCCAGCATTTT. It translates to CATSRVAGTEPQHF. The chain carries TRBV15 and TRBJ1-5; TRBD1 agrees at 7 bases. The ends lost 1 base at V and 8 bases at J; junction bases unmatched: 5. The CDR3 covers 14 residues. The germline gives CDR1 LNHNV, CDR2 YYDKDF (reference sequence).

This clonotype was picked up many times. This rearrangement joins TRBV7-8 to TRBJ2-7; no clear D gene. Germline-derived CDR1 and CDR2 are SGHVS and FQNEAQ. CDR3 size: 14 residues. V was clipped by 5 bases and J by 4 bases, with 15 bases between them. The CDR3 loop reads CASSQAPPPYEQYF. The CDR3 DNA is TGTGCCAGCAGCCAGGCACCTCCTCCTTACGAGCAGTACTTC.

The rearrangement uses TRBV6-1 and TRBJ2-3; D is possibly TRBD1 (6 bases). There are 11 residues in the CDR3. Germline lookup yields CDR1 MNHNS and CDR2 SASEGT. The V and J ends lost 11 bases and 5 bases respectively, with 11 bases between them. The CDR3 DNA is TGTGCCTTCCGAGGGGGAGATACGCAGTATTTT. Its translation: CAFRGGDTQYF.

The table lists this clonotype with many counts. The CDR3 reads CASSQVWGGEYYGYTF. The CDR3 nucleotides read TGCGCCAGCAGCCAGGTCTGGGGGGGAGAGTACTATGGCTACACCTTC. This chain connects TRBV4-3 to TRBJ1-2; maybe TRBD1 (5 bases). The CDR3 is 16 residues long. The V gene lost 3 bases and the J gene lost 3 bases, with 17 bases spanning the gap. CDR1 LGHNA and CDR2 YSLEER come from the germline V gene.

In its sample, this clonotype was seen a few times. The J gene is TRBJ2-7, the V gene TRBV20-1, with D perhaps matching TRBD2 (5 bases). The CDR3 is made up of 11 amino acids. Germline assignment: CDR1 DFQATT and CDR2 SNEGSKA (reference sequence). Trimming removed 6 bases at V and 3 bases at J, with 9 bases between. The CDR3: CSALGGYEQYF. The CDR3 DNA reads TGCAGTGCGTTAGGAGGCTACGAGCAGTACTTC.

This clonotype was found many times. The chain carries TRBV5-6 and TRBJ2-3; D is perhaps TRBD1 (6 bases). The CDR3 has 17 residues. V dropped 2 bases and J dropped 6 bases, with 22 bases sitting between them. In germline, CDR1 is SGHDT, CDR2 YYEEEE. CDR3 DNA: TGTGCCAGCAGCTTATGGTTTAGTTACAGGGTTTCTGATACGCAGTATTTT. It encodes CASSLWFSYRVSDTQYF.